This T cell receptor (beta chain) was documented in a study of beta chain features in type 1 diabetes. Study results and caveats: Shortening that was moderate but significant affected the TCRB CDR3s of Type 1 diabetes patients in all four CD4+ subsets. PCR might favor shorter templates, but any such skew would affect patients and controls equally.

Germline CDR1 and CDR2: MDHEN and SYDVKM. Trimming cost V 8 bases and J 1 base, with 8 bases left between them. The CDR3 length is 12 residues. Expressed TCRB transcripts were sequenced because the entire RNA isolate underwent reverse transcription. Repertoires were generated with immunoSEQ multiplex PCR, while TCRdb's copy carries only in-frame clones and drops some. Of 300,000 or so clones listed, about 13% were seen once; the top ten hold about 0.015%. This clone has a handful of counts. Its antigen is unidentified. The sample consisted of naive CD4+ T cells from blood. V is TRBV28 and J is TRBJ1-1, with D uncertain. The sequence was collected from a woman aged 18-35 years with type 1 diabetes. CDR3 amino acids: CASRGGNTEAFF. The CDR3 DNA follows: TGTGCCAGCCGAGGAGGGAACACTGAAGCTTTCTTT.